The 5 T cell receptor beta chains below come from one sample, sequenced in a study of shared clonotypes between healthy human individuals. Repertoires were generated with immunoSEQ multiplex PCR, while TCRdb's copy carries only in-frame clones and drops some. The table has millions of clones, 93% seen once. CD45RO-negative, CCR7-positively selected cells formed the naive CD8 fraction, excluding terminally differentiated effector memory CD45RA+ cells. Sequencing was performed on naive CD8+ T cells from PBMCs. These receptors came from a man aged 18 to 35 in good health. Some clones in this sample may be carry-over from other donors' samples.

A remark on this clone: Within the sample, other DNA sequences also encode this same CDR3. The chain is built from TRBV9 and TRBJ2-7; 7 bases line up with TRBD1. The CDR3 contains 13 residues. Trimming removed 4 bases from V and 4 bases from J; junction bases left unmatched: 5. CDR1 is SGDLS, CDR2 YYNGEE, per germline. CDR3 sequence (DNA): TGTGCCAGCAGCCCAGGGGGAGCGTACGAGCAGTACTTC. Protein: CASSPGGAYEQYF.

The chain carries TRBV14 and TRBJ2-7; TRBD2 might be the D (6 bases). Germline V CDR1 and CDR2: SGHDN, FVKESK. This CDR3 spans 16 amino acids. The V end lost 5 bases, the J end lost 0 bases, and 17 bases lay between the germline ends. The CDR3 bases are TGTGCCAGCAGCGATAACCCCGGGACTGGCTCCTACGAGCAGTACTTC. Amino acids: CASSDNPGTGSYEQYF. The variable domain in full, completed from reference TRBV14 and TRBJ2-7, reads EAGVTQFPSHSVIEKGQTVTLRCDPISGHDNLYWYRRVMGKEIKFLLHFVKESKQDESGMPNNRFLAERTGGTYSTLKVQPAELEDSGVYFCASSDNPGTGSYEQYFGPGTRLTVT.

The CDR3 is CASRTGLWGYTF. The CDR3 bases are TGTGCCAGCAGGACAGGGTTGTGGGGCTACACCTTC. The J gene is TRBJ1-2, the V gene TRBV6-5; 7 bases are shared with TRBD1. CDR1 is MNHEY, CDR2 SVGAGI, per germline. J was trimmed by 8 bases and V by 6 bases; bases with no gene match: 6. This CDR3 has 12 residues.

For this clone: Other DNA sequences from this sample encode an identical CDR3 as well. V and J are TRBV4-2 and TRBJ1-5; the D is unclear. The CDR3 is 15 residues long. V was trimmed by 1 base and J by 2 bases, leaving 9 bases between them. Germline assignment: CDR1 LGHNA and CDR2 YNFKEQ. This CDR3 is CASSQVGGGNQPQHF. The DNA for the CDR3 is TGTGCCAGCAGCCAAGTTGGCGGGGGCAATCAGCCCCAGCATTTT.

On this clone itself: Other nucleotide sequences in the sample specify the same CDR3. This chain connects TRBV27 to TRBJ2-7; 12 nucleotides line up with TRBD2. The length of the CDR3 is 15 residues. V was pared by 4 bases and J by 4 bases, with 5 bases of the junction left unmatched. Germline CDR1 and CDR2: MNHEY and SMNVEV (reference sequence). CDR3 DNA: TGTGCCAGCAGTTCACGGACTAGCGGGACATACGAGCAGTACTTC. Amino acid sequence: CASSSRTSGTYEQYF.